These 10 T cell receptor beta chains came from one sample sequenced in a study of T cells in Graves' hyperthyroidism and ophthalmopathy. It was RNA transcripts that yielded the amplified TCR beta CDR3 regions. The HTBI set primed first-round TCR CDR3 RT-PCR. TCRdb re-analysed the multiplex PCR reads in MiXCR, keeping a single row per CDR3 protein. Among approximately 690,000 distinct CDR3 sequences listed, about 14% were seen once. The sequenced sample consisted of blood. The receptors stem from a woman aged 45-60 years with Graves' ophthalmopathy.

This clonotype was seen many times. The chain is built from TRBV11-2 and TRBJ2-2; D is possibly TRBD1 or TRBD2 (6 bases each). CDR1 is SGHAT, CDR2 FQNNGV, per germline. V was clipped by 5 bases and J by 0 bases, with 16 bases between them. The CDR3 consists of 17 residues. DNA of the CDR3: TGTGCCAGCAGCCCAGGAGGGGGGAGCCCGAACACCGGGGAGCTGTTTTTT. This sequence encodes CASSPGGGSPNTGELFF.

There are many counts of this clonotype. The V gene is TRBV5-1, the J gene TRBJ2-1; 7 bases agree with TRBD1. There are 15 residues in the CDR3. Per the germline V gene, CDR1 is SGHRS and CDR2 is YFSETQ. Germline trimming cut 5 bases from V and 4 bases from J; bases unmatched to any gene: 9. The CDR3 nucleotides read TGCGCCAGCAGGTCCGGACAGGCTATATACAATGAGCAGTTCTTC. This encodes CASRSGQAIYNEQFF. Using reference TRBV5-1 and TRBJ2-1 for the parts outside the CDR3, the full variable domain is KAGVTQTPRYLIKTRGQQVTLSCSPISGHRSVSWYQQTPGQGLQFLFEYFSETQRNKGNFPGRFSGRQFSNSRSEMNVSTLELGDSALYLCASRSGQAIYNEQFFGPGTRLTVL.

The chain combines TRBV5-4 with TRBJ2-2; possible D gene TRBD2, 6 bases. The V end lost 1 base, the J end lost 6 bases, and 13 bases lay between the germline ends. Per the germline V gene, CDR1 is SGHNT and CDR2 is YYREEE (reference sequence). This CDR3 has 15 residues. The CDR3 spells CASSLFRELAGELFF. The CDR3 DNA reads TGTGCCAGCAGCTTGTTCCGGGAGTTGGCCGGGGAGCTGTTTTTT.

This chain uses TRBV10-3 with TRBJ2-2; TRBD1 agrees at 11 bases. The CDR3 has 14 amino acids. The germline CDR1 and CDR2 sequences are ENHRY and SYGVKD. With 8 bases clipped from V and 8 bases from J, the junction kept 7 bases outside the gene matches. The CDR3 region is CAIPGQGGTGELFF. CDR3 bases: TGTGCCATCCCGGGACAGGGGGGCACAGGGGAGCTGTTTTTT.

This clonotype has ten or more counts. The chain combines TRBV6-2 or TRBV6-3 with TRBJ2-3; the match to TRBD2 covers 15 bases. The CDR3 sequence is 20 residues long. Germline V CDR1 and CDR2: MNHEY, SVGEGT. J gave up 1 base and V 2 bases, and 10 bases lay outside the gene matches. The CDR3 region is CASSYTLGLAGGQGTDTQYF. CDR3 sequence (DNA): TGTGCCAGCAGTTACACACTGGGACTAGCGGGAGGCCAGGGCACAGATACGCAGTATTTT.

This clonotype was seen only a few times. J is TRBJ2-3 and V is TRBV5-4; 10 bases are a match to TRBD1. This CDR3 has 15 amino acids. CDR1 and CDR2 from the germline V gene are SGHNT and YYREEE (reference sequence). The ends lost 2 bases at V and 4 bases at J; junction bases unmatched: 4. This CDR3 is CASSFWDRGADTQYF. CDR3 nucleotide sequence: TGTGCCAGCAGCTTTTGGGACAGGGGTGCAGATACGCAGTATTTT.

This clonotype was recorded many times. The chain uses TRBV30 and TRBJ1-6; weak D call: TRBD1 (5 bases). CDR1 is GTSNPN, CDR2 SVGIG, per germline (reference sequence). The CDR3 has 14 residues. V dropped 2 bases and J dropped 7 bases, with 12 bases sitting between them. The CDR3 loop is CAWSTDSGNSPLHF. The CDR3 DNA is TGTGCCTGGAGTACCGACAGTGGGAATTCACCCCTCCACTTT.

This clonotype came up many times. The CDR3 region is CASSLTGGASNEQFF. CDR3 sequence (DNA): TGTGCCAGCAGTCTGACAGGGGGCGCGTCTAATGAGCAGTTCTTC. The V call is TRBV12-3 or TRBV12-4, the J call TRBJ2-1, with TRBD1 identical over 10 bases. J lost 7 bases, V lost 5 bases, and 8 bases had no gene match. The CDR3 loop spans 15 amino acids.

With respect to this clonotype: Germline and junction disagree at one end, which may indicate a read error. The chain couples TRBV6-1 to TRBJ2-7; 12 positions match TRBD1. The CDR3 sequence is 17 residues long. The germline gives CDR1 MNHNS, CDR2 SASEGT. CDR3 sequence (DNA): TGTGCCGGCAGAACCGGGACAGGGGGCGTCCAACTTTACGAGCAGTACTTC. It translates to CAGRTGTGGVQLYEQYF.

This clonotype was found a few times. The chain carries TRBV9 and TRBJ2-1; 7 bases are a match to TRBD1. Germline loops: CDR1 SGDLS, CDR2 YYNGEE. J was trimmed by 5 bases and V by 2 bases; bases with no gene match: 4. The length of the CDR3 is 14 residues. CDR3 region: CASSVGDSHNEQFF. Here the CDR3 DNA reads TGTGCCAGCAGCGTGGGGGACAGCCACAATGAGCAGTTCTTC.